Sequencing of this TCR beta chain was carried out in a study of blood T cell repertoires in COVID-19. Study-wide context: Some COVID-19 samples were acute and others convalescent; all came from the United States, Italy and Spain.

TCRdb's table, derived via immunoSEQ multiplex PCR, lists solely in-frame clones and lacks some. Of more than 200,000 clones detected, roughly 80% appear once; the ten largest clones hold 10%. Germline CDR1 reads MNHEY; CDR2 reads SVGAGI. V shed 8 bases and J shed 3 bases, with 11 bases lying between them. This CDR3 region has 13 residues. J is TRBJ2-1 and V is TRBV6-5, with D possibly being TRBD1 (6 bases). What was sequenced was peripheral blood. The TCR sequence derives from a woman over 75 with acute or convalescent COVID-19. The CDR3 region has the DNA TGTGCCAGCGGCAGGGGCAACTACAATGAGCAGTTCTTC. Protein product: CASGRGNYNEQFF.